The 10 T cell receptor beta chains reported below all come from one sample, sequenced in a study of control samples from healthy donors and cancer patients. Generated by immunoSEQ multiplex PCR, the TCRdb table keeps only in-frame clones and is missing some. Here the sample spans tens of thousands of clones, approximately 92% being singletons. Sequencing was carried out using PBMCs. The receptors here all came from a man aged 30 to 39 with colorectal cancer.

J is TRBJ2-3 and V is TRBV4-3; possibly TRBD1 for D (5 bases). The CDR3 runs 15 residues. V lost 0 bases to trimming and J lost 5 bases, with 12 bases between them. CDR1 is LGHNA and CDR2 is YSLEER in the germline V gene. The CDR3 here is CASSQDPRVGDTQYF. The DNA of the CDR3 is TGCGCCAGCAGCCAAGATCCCAGGGTGGGAGATACGCAGTATTTT.

V and J are TRBV7-9 and TRBJ1-3, with unresolved D. The CDR3 contains 14 residues. V dropped 1 base and J dropped 0 bases, with 4 bases sitting between them. The germline V gene encodes CDR1 SEHNR and CDR2 FQNEAQ (reference sequence). CDR3 bases: TGTGCCAGCAGCTTAGGGCGCTCTGGAAACACCATATATTTT. Its translation is CASSLGRSGNTIYF.

V gene TRBV6-5 combines with J gene TRBJ1-2, with TRBD1 as a possible D gene (5 bases). The CDR3 consists of 13 residues. Germline CDR1 MNHEY, CDR2 SVGAGI. V was clipped by 0 bases and J by 6 bases, with 8 bases between them. The DNA for the CDR3 is TGTGCCAGCAGTTACTCAAGAGGGGATGGCTACACCTTC. This translates into CASSYSRGDGYTF.

This rearrangement joins TRBV5-4 to TRBJ1-4; TRBD1 matches 7 bases. V shed 2 bases, J shed 5 bases, and the junction held 9 bases outside the gene matches. CDR3 length: 16 residues. The germline CDR1 and CDR2 sequences are SGHNT and YYREEE (reference sequence). DNA for the CDR3: TGTGCCAGCAGCTTATCTCCGACAGGGCAAAATGAAAAACTGTTTTTT. It encodes CASSLSPTGQNEKLFF.

The rearrangement links TRBV6-2 or TRBV6-3 to TRBJ2-7; possibly TRBD2 for D (6 bases). The germline CDR1 and CDR2 sequences are MNHEY and SVGEGT. V was pared by 2 bases and J by 1 base, with 9 bases between. This CDR3 comprises 14 residues. The CDR3 sequence: CASSYGGESYEQYF. CDR3 nucleotides: TGTGCCAGCAGTTACGGCGGGGAGTCCTACGAGCAGTACTTC.

J is TRBJ1-2 and V is TRBV5-6; TRBD1 might be the D (5 bases). The CDR3 is 14 residues long. V lost 1 base and J 4 bases, leaving 11 bases between the germline ends. CDR1 is SGHDT and CDR2 is YYEEEE in the germline V gene. CDR3 coding DNA: TGTGCCAGCAGCTTGCGGTCAGGGCCCTATGGCTACACCTTC. This codes for CASSLRSGPYGYTF.

The gene calls are TRBV29-1 and TRBJ2-7; 8 nucleotides align to TRBD1. V lost 7 bases to trimming and J lost 0 bases; unmatched junction nucleotides: 8. This CDR3 comprises 14 residues. Germline V gives CDR1 SQVTM, CDR2 ANQGSEA. The DNA for the CDR3 is TGCAGCGCCACCCGGGACAGGCGCTCCTACGAGCAGTACTTC. The encoded protein is CSATRDRRSYEQYF.

The chain recombines TRBV4-3 with TRBJ2-1; D not resolved. The CDR3 has 14 amino acids. Germline values: CDR1 LGHNA, CDR2 YSLEER. V was cut by 4 bases and J by 5 bases, with 12 bases left in between. The CDR3 DNA reads as TGCGCCAGCAGCCCCTTTCTCGTCAACAATGAGCAGTTCTTC. Its protein product is CASSPFLVNNEQFF.

The rearrangement joins TRBV19 to TRBJ2-4, with TRBD1 matching 10 bases. Germline values: CDR1 LNHDA, CDR2 SQIVND (reference sequence). Losses at the gene ends were 5 bases for V and 3 bases for J; bases not matched to a gene: 16. This CDR3 is built from 19 residues. The CDR3 spells CASSEPGQGRIGDKNIQYF. The CDR3, as DNA: TGTGCCAGTAGTGAACCGGGACAGGGGCGAATCGGAGACAAAAACATTCAGTACTTC.

The J gene is TRBJ2-5, the V gene TRBV2, with D perhaps TRBD2 (7 bases). Deletions cut 2 bases from V and 0 bases from J, with 10 bases between. CDR1 and CDR2 from the germline V gene are SNHLY and FYNNEI. The length of the CDR3 is 15 residues. The DNA for the CDR3 is TGTGCCAGCAGTGAATGGGGGGGCCACCAAGAGACCCAGTACTTC. This sequence encodes CASSEWGGHQETQYF.